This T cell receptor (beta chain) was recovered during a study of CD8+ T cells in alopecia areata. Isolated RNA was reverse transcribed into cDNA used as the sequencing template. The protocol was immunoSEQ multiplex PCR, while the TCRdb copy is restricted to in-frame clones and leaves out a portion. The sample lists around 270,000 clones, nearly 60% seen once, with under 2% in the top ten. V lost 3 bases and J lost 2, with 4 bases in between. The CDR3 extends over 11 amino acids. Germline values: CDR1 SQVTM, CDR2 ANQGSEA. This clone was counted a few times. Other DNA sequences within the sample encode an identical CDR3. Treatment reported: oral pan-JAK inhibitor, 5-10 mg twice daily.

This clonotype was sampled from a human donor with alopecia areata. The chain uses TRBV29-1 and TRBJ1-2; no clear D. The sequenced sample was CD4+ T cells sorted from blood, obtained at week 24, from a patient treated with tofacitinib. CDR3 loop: CSVDRNYGYTF. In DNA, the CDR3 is TGCAGCGTTGATAGAAACTATGGCTACACCTTC.